A single sample is the source of the 11 T cell receptor beta chains below, sequenced in a study of blood T cell repertoires in COVID-19 (dated by TCRdb to the early 2020s). The method behind the library was the immunoSEQ multiplex PCR assay. TCRdb obtained this table from immuneACCESS and retained in-frame rearrangements with V and J assigned. These tables miss some clones; where compared with another copy, unresolved V genes account for less than half of the shortfall, and the remainder is unexplained. The sample table contains around 280,000 clones; only one count was recorded for around four fifths of them. The top ten clonotypes cover around 4% of the sample. Source material: peripheral blood. The source is a woman aged 45-65 years with active or convalescent COVID-19.

The V gene is TRBV18, the J gene TRBJ2-1; 8 bases are a match to TRBD1. The CDR3 covers 14 residues. Germline V gene sequence: CDR1 KGHSH, CDR2 LQKENI. V trimming: 6 bases; J trimming: 4 bases; junction bases outside the gene matches: 5. The CDR3 DNA is TGTGCCAGCTCGGGACAGGAGGTTTACAATGAGCAGTTCTTC. It encodes CASSGQEVYNEQFF.

With respect to this clone: At one of its ends the junction is not consistent with the germline gene, which may arise from a read error. This chain joins TRBV7-7 and TRBJ2-3, with a tentative D call TRBD2 (6 bases). In germline, CDR1 is SSHAT, CDR2 FNYEAQ (reference sequence). This CDR3 region has 15 residues. CDR3 bases: TGTGCTAGCAGCTTACGCGCCGGGGAGGCAGATACGCAGTATTTT. Its translation is CASSLRAGEADTQYF.

Only a few counts were recorded for this clone. CDR3 amino acids: CASSDRTSGVSYEQYF. Here the CDR3 DNA reads TGTGCCAGCAGTGACCGGACTAGCGGGGTCTCCTACGAGCAGTACTTC. This chain links TRBV6-7 with TRBJ2-7; TRBD2 matches 12 bases. TRBV6-7 has ORF status, its function being uncertain. V was clipped by 5 bases and J by 0 bases; unmatched bases: 5. This CDR3 has 16 amino acids.

This clone was observed a single time. The chain links TRBV24-1 to TRBJ2-3; a possible D gene is TRBD2 (5 bases). CDR1 and CDR2 (germline): KGHDR, SFDVKD. CDR3 length: 13 residues. V lost 8 bases to trimming and J lost 2 bases, with 10 bases between them. DNA for the CDR3: TGTGCCACCAAGGGAGCGGTCACAGATACGCAGTATTTT. Its translation: CATKGAVTDTQYF.

The V and J genes are TRBV6-5 and TRBJ1-1; D is ambiguous. This CDR3 has 15 amino acids. CDR1 is MNHEY and CDR2 is SVGAGI in the germline V gene. V gave up 8 bases and J gave up 2 bases, with 18 bases separating them. The CDR3: CASATGQAPNTEAFF. In DNA form, the CDR3 reads TGTGCCAGCGCGACCGGTCAGGCACCTAACACTGAAGCTTTCTTT.

Details on this clone: This may stem from a read error, because a much larger clone lies one nucleotide away. The chain joins TRBV6-4 to TRBJ2-3; a weak D match, TRBD1 (6 bases). The CDR3 sequence is 14 residues long. CDR1 and CDR2 from the germline V gene are MRHNA and SNTAGT. V was shortened by 2 bases and J by 6 bases, with 12 bases between the two germline ends. The CDR3 nucleotides are TGTGCCAGCAGTGACGCGGCAAGGGGGGATACGCAGTATTTT. Protein product: CASSDAARGDTQYF.

The chain carries TRBV2 and TRBJ2-1, with D uncertain. CDR1 is SNHLY and CDR2 is FYNNEI in the germline V gene. The V gene lost 4 bases and the J gene lost 2 bases, with 12 bases spanning the gap. The CDR3 covers 15 residues. This CDR3 is CASSVRETTYNEQFF. The CDR3 DNA sequence: TGTGCCAGCAGTGTCCGTGAGACAACCTACAATGAGCAGTTCTTC.

The rearrangement uses TRBV9 and TRBJ2-2, with TRBD2 identical over 9 bases. Germline-derived CDR1 and CDR2 are SGDLS and YYNGEE. The CDR3 has 15 residues. V dropped 0 bases and J dropped 4; count of bases not matched to a gene: 1. The CDR3 region is CASSVGGGGTGELFF. The CDR3 DNA reads TGTGCCAGCAGCGTAGGCGGGGGGGGCACCGGGGAGCTGTTTTTT.

V is TRBV12-5 and J is TRBJ1-4, with D uncertain. Trimming stripped 2 bases from V and 0 bases from J, with 7 bases between. The CDR3 is made up of 15 amino acids. Per germline, CDR1 LGHNT and CDR2 FRNRAP. CDR3 bases: TGTGCTAGTGGTTTGAATCAGACAACTAATGAAAAACTGTTTTTT. Translating gives CASGLNQTTNEKLFF. The full variable domain, in which reference TRBV12-5 and TRBJ1-4 provide the parts outside the CDR3, is DARVTQTPRHKVTEMGQEVTMRCQPILGHNTVFWYRQTMMQGLELLAYFRNRAPLDDSGMPKDRFSAEMPDATLATLKIQPSEPRDSAVYFCASGLNQTTNEKLFFGSGTQLSVL.

A note on this clone: This sample includes further DNA sequences coding for the same CDR3. The chain has TRBV27 and TRBJ1-2; D uncertain. The germline gives CDR1 MNHEY, CDR2 SMNVEV (reference sequence). This CDR3 comprises 11 residues. The V gene lost 6 bases and the J gene lost 4 bases, with 6 bases spanning the gap. The DNA of the CDR3 is TGTGCCAGCAGCGCCGGCTATGGCTACACCTTC. Its translation: CASSAGYGYTF.

The rearrangement links TRBV27 to TRBJ2-1; 9 bases align to TRBD2. From germline, CDR1 is MNHEY and CDR2 SMNVEV (reference sequence). The length of the CDR3 is 15 residues. V was clipped by 2 bases and J by 4 bases; unmatched bases: 3. The CDR3 DNA follows: TGTGCCAGCAGTTTAGCACTAGCGGGTTACAATGAGCAGTTCTTC. It translates to CASSLALAGYNEQFF.